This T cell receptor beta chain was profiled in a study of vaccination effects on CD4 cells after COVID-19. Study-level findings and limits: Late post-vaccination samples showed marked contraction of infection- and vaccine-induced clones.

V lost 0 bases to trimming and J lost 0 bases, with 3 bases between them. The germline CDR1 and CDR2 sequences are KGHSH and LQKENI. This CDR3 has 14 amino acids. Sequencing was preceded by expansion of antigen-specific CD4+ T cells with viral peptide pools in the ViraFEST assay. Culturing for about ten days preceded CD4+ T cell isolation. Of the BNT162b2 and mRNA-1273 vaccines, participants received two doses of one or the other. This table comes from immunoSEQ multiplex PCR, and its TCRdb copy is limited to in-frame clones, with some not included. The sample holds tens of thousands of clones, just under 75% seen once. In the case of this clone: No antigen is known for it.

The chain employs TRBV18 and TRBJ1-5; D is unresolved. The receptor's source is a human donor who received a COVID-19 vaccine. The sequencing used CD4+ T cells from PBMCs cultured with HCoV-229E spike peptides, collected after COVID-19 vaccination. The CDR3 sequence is CASSPPSSNQPQHF. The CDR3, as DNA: TGTGCCAGCTCACCACCGAGTAGCAATCAGCCCCAGCATTTT.